This entry features one TCR beta chain sequence. The antigen is not known. TCRdb keeps only in-frame clones here, not all; method: immunoSEQ multiplex PCR. The table shows approximately 83,000 clones, with 80% to 95% occurring only once. This sample was included in a study of T cell responses to AZD1222 COVID-19 vaccine. CDR1 MNHEY and CDR2 SVGAGI come from the germline V gene. There are 12 residues in the CDR3. Trimming removed 6 bases from V and 3 bases from J, with 9 bases in between. Findings and caveats of the study: Clonal diversity was possibly underestimated, and white British individuals and females predominated among donors. Among spike-specific TCRs, nearly half reportedly target unmutated variant regions.

The sequence was collected from an adult in good health. The gene calls are TRBV6-5 and TRBJ2-7; a weak D match, TRBD2 (5 bases). Material: peripheral blood, obtained on day 0 of MenACWY control vaccination. CDR3 amino acids: CASRTRGYEQYF. Written as DNA, the CDR3 is TGTGCCAGCAGGACACGGGGCTACGAGCAGTACTTC.